The rows below give T cell receptor beta chains drawn from one sample of a study of vaccination effects on CD4 cells after COVID-19. Assay used: immunoSEQ multiplex PCR; TCRdb lists only in-frame clones, some missing. The data show about 72,000 clones, around 81% seen once. No antigen has been identified for these receptors. This sample comprised CD4+ T cells from PBMCs cultured with HCoV-229E spike peptides, obtained after COVID-19 vaccination. The receptors shown here come from a human donor who received a COVID-19 vaccine. Each CDR3 is given with its conserved first and last residue. A D gene is named only where the DNA matches it firmly. Clone size is not always given. Where it is, it says once, few, many or a class for expanded clones.

J gene,V gene,clone size,D gene,CDR3 protein,CDR3 DNA
TRBJ1-4,TRBV4-1,.,.,CASSQGVTGTNEKLFF,TGCGCCAGCAGCCAAGGGGTGACCGGAACTAATGAAAAACTGTTTTTT
TRBJ1-2,TRBV4-2,once,.,CASSQELGNYGYTF,TGTGCCAGCAGCCAAGAGTTGGGAAACTATGGCTACACCTTC
TRBJ1-6,TRBV2,few,TRBD1,CASSARRDRGNSPLHF,TGTGCCAGCAGTGCCCGACGGGACAGGGGAAATTCACCCCTCCACTTT
TRBJ1-5,TRBV5-1,few,.,CASSLGDYSNQPQHF,TGCGCCAGCAGCTTGGGAGATTATAGCAATCAGCCCCAGCATTTT
TRBJ2-5,TRBV12-3/TRBV12-4,.,.,CASSYVSETQYF,TGTGCCAGCAGTTATGTTAGTGAGACCCAGTACTTC
TRBJ1-6,TRBV2,.,TRBD1,CASRTPGQGDPPLHF,TGTGCCAGCAGGACACCGGGACAGGGGGATCCGCCCCTCCACTTT
TRBJ2-3,TRBV5-1,.,TRBD1,CASSLAGTGGADTQYF,TGCGCCAGCAGCTTGGCCGGGACAGGGGGCGCAGATACGCAGTATTTT
TRBJ1-4,TRBV6-5,.,TRBD1,CASRSQAGGNEKLFF,TGTGCCAGCAGGTCCCAGGCAGGGGGAAATGAAAAACTGTTTTTT
TRBJ2-1,TRBV7-2,once,.,CASSISRDHEQFF,TGTGCCAGCAGCATAAGCCGGGACCACGAGCAGTTCTTC
TRBJ1-1,TRBV7-9,.,.,CASSFERATEAFF,TGTGCCAGCAGCTTTGAAAGGGCCACTGAAGCTTTCTTT
TRBJ2-2,TRBV14,few,TRBD1,CASSQLGNRGTGELFF,TGTGCCAGCAGCCAACTTGGAAACAGGGGTACCGGGGAGCTGTTTTTT
TRBJ2-5,TRBV5-1,once,TRBD1,CASTQGAGMETQYF,TGCGCCAGCACACAGGGGGCGGGTATGGAGACCCAGTACTTC
TRBJ1-2,TRBV9,.,.,CASSVYDKAPNYGYTF,TGTGCCAGCAGCGTTTACGATAAGGCACCCAACTATGGCTACACCTTC
TRBJ2-3,TRBV6-5,.,TRBD2,CASSSGGSTDTQYF,TGTGCCAGCAGTAGCGGGGGCAGCACAGATACGCAGTATTTT
TRBJ2-3,TRBV6-2/TRBV6-3,.,.,CASSYRDLIQYF,TGTGCCAGCAGTTACAGGGACCTGATCCAGTATTTT
TRBJ1-2,TRBV7-2,.,.,CATRPGVGYGYTF,TGTGCCACCCGGCCTGGGGTAGGCTATGGCTACACCTTC
TRBJ1-3,TRBV9,few,.,CASSHYGNTIYF,TGTGCCAGCAGCCATTATGGAAACACCATATATTTT
TRBJ1-1,TRBV6-4,few,.,CASSATGNTEAFF,TGTGCCAGCAGCGCTACGGGGAACACTGAAGCTTTCTTT
TRBJ1-5,TRBV7-9,.,.,CASSFQAPQPQHF,TGTGCCAGCAGCTTCCAGGCGCCTCAGCCCCAGCATTTT
TRBJ1-5,TRBV19,.,.,CASSYQGRYQPQHF,TGTGCCAGTAGCTACCAGGGGAGATATCAGCCCCAGCATTTT
TRBJ2-2,TRBV5-1,.,.,CASSGGADTGELFF,TGCGCCAGCAGCGGGGGGGCGGACACCGGGGAGCTGTTTTTT
TRBJ2-4,TRBV6-1,.,TRBD1,CASSDVRETGKAKNIQYF,TGTGCCAGCAGTGACGTACGCGAGACAGGGAAAGCCAAAAACATTCAGTACTTC
TRBJ1-5,TRBV12-3/TRBV12-4,once,.,CASSGNSNQPQHF,TGTGCCAGCAGCGGTAATAGCAATCAGCCCCAGCATTTT
TRBJ2-5,TRBV19,.,TRBD2,CASSIDLAGEETQYF,TGTGCCAGTAGTATAGACCTAGCGGGGGAAGAGACCCAGTACTTC
TRBJ2-5,TRBV3-1/TRBV3-2,.,.,CASSQESQETQYF,TGTGCCAGCAGCCAAGAATCCCAAGAGACCCAGTACTTC
TRBJ1-4,TRBV5-6,.,TRBD1,CASSLGQGATNEKLFF,TGTGCCAGCAGCTTGGGACAGGGCGCAACTAATGAAAAACTGTTTTTT
TRBJ2-2,TRBV9,.,TRBD2,CASSARSGGASNTGELFF,TGTGCCAGCAGCGCACGTAGCGGGGGGGCGAGTAACACCGGGGAGCTGTTTTTT
TRBJ2-5,TRBV6-6,.,TRBD2,CASSPTSGGSQETQYF,TGTGCCAGCAGCCCCACTAGCGGGGGGTCCCAAGAGACCCAGTACTTC
TRBJ1-1,TRBV15,few,.,CATSRDRGSPEAFF,TGTGCCACCAGCAGAGATAGGGGGTCCCCTGAAGCTTTCTTT
TRBJ2-1,TRBV5-1,.,.,CASRPIPDANEQFF,TGCGCCAGCCGTCCTATCCCAGACGCCAATGAGCAGTTCTTC
TRBJ1-5,TRBV19,few,TRBD1,CASSNPGQGAGQPQHF,TGTGCCAGTAGTAACCCGGGCCAGGGGGCCGGTCAGCCCCAGCATTTT
TRBJ1-3,TRBV18,few,.,CASSPGTTGNTIYF,TGTGCCAGCTCTCCCGGGACAACTGGAAACACCATATATTTT
TRBJ2-4,TRBV6-4,.,.,CASSPLYIQYF,TGTGCCAGCAGCCCGTTATACATTCAGTACTTC
TRBJ2-5,TRBV4-1,.,TRBD2,CASSPTSGGQETQYF,TGCGCCAGCAGTCCGACTAGCGGGGGGCAAGAGACCCAGTACTTC
TRBJ2-1,TRBV7-8,.,.,CASSLKYEQFF,TGTGCCAGCAGCTTAAAATATGAGCAGTTCTTC
TRBJ2-5,TRBV19,.,.,CASSILSGPRAQETQYF,TGTGCCAGTAGTATTCTTTCTGGTCCACGGGCCCAGGAGACCCAGTACTTC
TRBJ2-2,TRBV5-1,.,.,CASSRGPGDRELFF,TGCGCCAGCAGCCGCGGGCCCGGGGATAGGGAGCTGTTTTTT
TRBJ1-2,TRBV5-6,.,.,CASSLRTPYGYTF,TGTGCCAGCAGCTTGAGGACTCCATATGGCTACACCTTC
TRBJ2-1,TRBV9,few,TRBD2,CASSAVLAGGNNEQFF,TGTGCCAGCAGCGCAGTACTAGCGGGGGGAAACAATGAGCAGTTCTTC
TRBJ2-3,TRBV12-3/TRBV12-4,.,.,CASGQAVDTQYF,TGTGCCAGCGGGCAGGCGGTAGATACGCAGTATTTT
TRBJ1-1,TRBV19,.,.,CASTQPGVGAEAFF,TGTGCTTCGACTCAACCAGGGGTAGGAGCTGAAGCTTTCTTT
TRBJ2-3,TRBV18,.,.,CASSPRPVDTQYF,TGTGCCAGCTCACCACGGCCGGTCGATACGCAGTATTTT
TRBJ2-3,TRBV19,.,.,CASRKVAEGYTQYF,TGTGCCAGTAGAAAGGTGGCAGAGGGGTATACGCAGTATTTT
TRBJ2-5,TRBV5-6,once,.,CASSLEGGQLETQYF,TGTGCCAGCAGCTTGGAGGGGGGCCAGTTGGAGACCCAGTACTTC
TRBJ1-4,TRBV11-2,.,.,CASSLVHGGREKLFF,TGTGCCAGCAGCTTAGTACACGGGGGCAGGGAAAAACTGTTTTTT
TRBJ2-2,TRBV2,.,.,CASSARGGPGELFF,TGTGCCAGCAGTGCGAGGGGGGGGCCCGGGGAGCTGTTTTTT
TRBJ2-5,TRBV5-5,.,TRBD2,CASSAGLVIEETQYF,TGTGCCAGCAGCGCGGGACTAGTTATAGAAGAGACCCAGTACTTC
TRBJ2-3,TRBV12-3/TRBV12-4,.,.,CASSHLTDTQYF,TGTGCCAGCAGTCATCTCACAGATACGCAGTATTTT
TRBJ2-2,TRBV5-4,.,TRBD1,CASSRGTGWTGELFF,TGTGCCAGCAGCCGGGGGACAGGGTGGACCGGGGAGCTGTTTTTT
TRBJ2-5,TRBV28,.,.,CASSLRWETQYF,TGTGCCAGCAGTTTAAGGTGGGAGACCCAGTACTTC
TRBJ1-4,TRBV30,.,.,CAWRGEYGTEKLFF,TGTGCCTGGAGGGGGGAATACGGGACTGAAAAACTGTTTTTT
TRBJ2-1,TRBV6-2/TRBV6-3,.,TRBD1,CASSYRGRLLNEQFF,TGTGCCAGCAGTTACAGGGGGCGTCTTCTCAATGAGCAGTTCTTC
TRBJ2-4,TRBV5-1,.,.,CASSLAAHQNIQYF,TGCGCCAGCAGCTTGGCAGCCCACCAAAACATTCAGTACTTC
TRBJ2-5,TRBV21-1,.,.,CASSKALVGCRETQYF,TGTGCCAGCAGCAAAGCGCTGGTAGGGTGCCGAGAGACCCAGTACTTC
TRBJ2-6,TRBV6-6,.,.,CASSYSTGGANVLTF,TGTGCCAGCAGTTACTCGACAGGTGGGGCCAACGTCCTGACTTTC
TRBJ2-5,TRBV5-6,.,.,CASSRFGGAGETQYF,TGTGCCAGCAGCCGCTTTGGGGGGGCCGGGGAGACCCAGTACTTC
TRBJ2-1,TRBV9,.,.,CASSVARQALNNEQFF,TGTGCCAGCAGCGTAGCTAGGCAGGCGCTCAACAATGAGCAGTTCTTC
TRBJ2-6,TRBV5-1,.,TRBD1,CASSLWDRRHSGANVLTF,TGCGCCAGCAGCTTATGGGACAGGAGGCACTCTGGGGCCAACGTCCTGACTTTC
TRBJ2-5,TRBV6-6,.,TRBD1,CASNSRGTGVGETQYF,TGTGCCAGCAATTCTAGGGGGACAGGGGTCGGGGAGACCCAGTACTTC
TRBJ2-1,TRBV27,few,.,CASSLRGSYNEQFF,TGTGCCAGCAGTTTACGAGGATCCTACAATGAGCAGTTCTTC